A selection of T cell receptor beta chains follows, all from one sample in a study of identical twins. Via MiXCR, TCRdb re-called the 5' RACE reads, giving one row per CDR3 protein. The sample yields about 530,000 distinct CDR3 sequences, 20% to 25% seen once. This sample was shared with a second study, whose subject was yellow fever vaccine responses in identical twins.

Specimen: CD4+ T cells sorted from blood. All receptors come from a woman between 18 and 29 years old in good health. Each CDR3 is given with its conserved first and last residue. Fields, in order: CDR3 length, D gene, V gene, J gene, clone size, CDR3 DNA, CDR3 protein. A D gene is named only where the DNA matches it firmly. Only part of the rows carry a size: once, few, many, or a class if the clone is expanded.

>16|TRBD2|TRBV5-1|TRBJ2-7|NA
TGCGCCAGCAGCTTGATCCGCGGGAGTTCCTCCTACGAGCAGTACTTC
CASSLIRGSSSYEQYF
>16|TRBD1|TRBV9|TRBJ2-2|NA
TGTGCCAGCAGCGAAACAGGGGGCGCGAACACCGGGGAGCTGTTTTTT
CASSETGGANTGELFF
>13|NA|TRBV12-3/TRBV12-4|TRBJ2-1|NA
TGTGCCAGCAGCCCTCGGAGTTGGAATGAGCAGTTCTTC
CASSPRSWNEQFF
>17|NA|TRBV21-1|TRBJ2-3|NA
TGTGCCAGCAGCACCCTGGGGAAGCCCTGCGGAGCAGATACGCAGTATTTT
CASSTLGKPCGADTQYF
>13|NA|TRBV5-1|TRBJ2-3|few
TGCGCCAGCAAGCCACATAGCACAGATACGCAGTATTTT
CASKPHSTDTQYF
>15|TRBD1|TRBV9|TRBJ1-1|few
TGTGCCAGCAGCGTAGCTGGACAGGGGTGGACTGAAGCTTTCTTT
CASSVAGQGWTEAFF
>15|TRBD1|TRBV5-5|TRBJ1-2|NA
TGTGCCAGCAGCTCCCCTGGACAGGGGAACTATGGCTACACCTTC
CASSSPGQGNYGYTF
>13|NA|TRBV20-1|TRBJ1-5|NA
TGCAGTGCTAGTTATGAGTCCAATCAGCCCCAGCATTTT
CSASYESNQPQHF
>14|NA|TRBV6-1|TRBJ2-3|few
TGTGCCAGCCGCTCCGGGAGTTGGGTGGATACGCAGTATTTT
CASRSGSWVDTQYF
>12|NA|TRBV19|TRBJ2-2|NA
TGTGCCAGTAGTATACAAGCCGGGGAGCTGTTTTTT
CASSIQAGELFF
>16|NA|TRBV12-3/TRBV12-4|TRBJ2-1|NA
TGTGCCAGCAGTTTCCAGAGCTCGAACTCCTACAATGAGCAGTTCTTC
CASSFQSSNSYNEQFF
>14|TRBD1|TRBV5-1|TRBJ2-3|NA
TGCGCCAGCCAGACAGGGTTCAGCACAGATACGCAGTATTTT
CASQTGFSTDTQYF
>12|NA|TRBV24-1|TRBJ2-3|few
TGTGCCACCAGTGGTTGGGTGGATACGCAGTATTTT
CATSGWVDTQYF
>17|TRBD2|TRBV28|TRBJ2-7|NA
TGTGCCAGCAGTTCCTCATTCCCGGGACTAGTTGTCTACGAGCAGTACTTC
CASSSSFPGLVVYEQYF
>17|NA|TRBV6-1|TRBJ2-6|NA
TGTGCCAGCCCCTCCGGGGCGAAATCGACTGGGGCCAACGTCCTGACTTTC
CASPSGAKSTGANVLTF
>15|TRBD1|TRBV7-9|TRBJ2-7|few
TGTGCCAGCAGCTTAGCGGACAGGGGTTCCTACGAGCAGTACTTC
CASSLADRGSYEQYF
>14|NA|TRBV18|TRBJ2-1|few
TGTGCCAGCTCACCTCTAGAACCCTACAATGAGCAGTTCTTC
CASSPLEPYNEQFF